These T cell receptor beta chains were read from a single sample in a study of immune evolution from preneoplasia to lung adenocarcinoma. Libraries were prepared by immunoSEQ multiplex PCR; TCRdb keeps only in-frame clonotypes and omits some of them. Of thousands of clones listed, around 52% are singletons. Material for sequencing was FFPE normal lung tissue adjacent to the tumor. These receptors were obtained from a person aged 45 to 59 with lung adenocarcinoma. Both conserved end residues are part of each CDR3. D genes are given only for firm matches. Expanded clones are given a class, and other clones once, few, many or no size at all.

>NA|TRBJ2-5|TRBV7-3|NA
TGTGCCAGCAGCTTTGGCGGGGAAGAGACCCAGTACTTC
CASSFGGEETQYF
>NA|TRBJ2-1|TRBV16|NA
TGTGCCAGCAGCCAATCCCCAGACTACAATGAGCAGTTCTTC
CASSQSPDYNEQFF
>once|TRBJ1-1|TRBV30|TRBD1
TGTGCCTCCTACGGTGACAGGGCGGTCACTGAAGCTTTCTTT
CASYGDRAVTEAFF
>NA|TRBJ1-1|TRBV27|NA
TGTGCCAGCAGTTGGTCGGGCGGGAACACTGAAGCTTTCTTT
CASSWSGGNTEAFF
>few|TRBJ2-7|TRBV7-9|NA
TGTGCCAGCAGCCGGGACATACTGTACGAGCAGTACTTC
CASSRDILYEQYF
>NA|TRBJ1-1|TRBV7-9|NA
TGTGCCAGCAACCAGGACGTCTCGGACACTGAAGCTTTCTTT
CASNQDVSDTEAFF
>NA|TRBJ2-7|TRBV4-1|NA
TGCGCCAGCAGCCCAGATTCCAGATCAGGGTTGTCCTACGAGCAGTACTTC
CASSPDSRSGLSYEQYF
>few|TRBJ1-1|TRBV7-9|NA
TGTGCCAGCAGCCAACCGGAAGGGACTGAAGCTTTCTTT
CASSQPEGTEAFF
>few|TRBJ1-4|TRBV30|TRBD1
TGTGCCTGGAGGTATGGGACAGCGCCTAATGAAAAACTGTTTTTT
CAWRYGTAPNEKLFF
>NA|TRBJ2-3|TRBV30|NA
TGTGCCTGGAGTGTGAAGCCGCTAGCTACGCAGTATTTT
CAWSVKPLATQYF